This TCR beta chain was sequenced for a study of cytomegalovirus exposure and HLA in healthy donors. Study summary: Per a later analysis, the approximately 620 first-cohort and fewer than 150 validation repertoires shared one platform.

CDR3 length: 13 residues. Trimming stripped 6 bases from V and 8 bases from J, with 17 bases between. Germline assignment: CDR1 SQVTM and CDR2 ANQGSEA. With respect to this clone: Its matching antigen is unknown.

Study conclusions and caveats: A list of 164 TCR beta chains associated with cytomegalovirus was given. According to a later analysis, TCR clusters from the first cohort tended to co-occur in the roughly 120 validation repertoires. For cytomegalovirus status, the classifier reportedly gave diagnoses with high specificity and sensitivity.

TCRdb's copy holds only in-frame clones and misses some; the assay was immunoSEQ multiplex PCR. The repertoire includes over 65,000 clones, 94% of them detected once, and around 1.9% sits in the top ten. The source is a young woman in good health and CMV-seropositive. Input material: PBMCs. This chain joins TRBV29-1 and TRBJ2-1, with TRBD2 as a possible D gene (6 bases). In DNA form, the CDR3 reads TGCAGCGTGCTCGGGCCATCGGGGGATGAGCAGTTCTTC. This encodes CSVLGPSGDEQFF.